This T cell receptor (beta chain) was recovered during a study of OX40 agonist ivuxolimab in advanced cancers. In the study overall: Patient treatment consisted of intravenous ivuxolimab administration every 2 weeks at 0.01 to 10 mg/kg. At 82.7% male, the cohort had a mean age of 60 years, ranging from about 23 to 79.

Clones were read by immunoSEQ multiplex PCR, and TCRdb kept only the in-frame ones, dropping some. Here the sample spans about 73,000 clones, 80% to 95% being singletons. The germline CDR1 and CDR2 sequences are SGHVS and FNYEAQ. The ends were cut back, 5 bases at V and 2 bases at J, with 19 bases in the middle. This CDR3 contains 17 residues. The sequence was obtained from an adult with an advanced solid tumor such as melanoma, head and neck, liver or kidney cancer. The specimen was CD4+ or CD8+ T cells sorted from blood, collected in a trial of the OX40 agonist ivuxolimab. The chain links TRBV7-6 to TRBJ2-1, with a tentative D call TRBD2 (6 bases). Here the CDR3 reads CASSPEGGMTTYNEQFF. The CDR3 nucleotides are TGTGCCAGCAGCCCAGAGGGCGGGATGACTACCTACAATGAGCAGTTCTTC.